The 16 T cell receptor beta chains below all came from one sample that was sequenced in a study of chemoradiotherapy in HPV16-positive cancers. Sequenced by immunoSEQ multiplex PCR; TCRdb stores in-frame clones only, minus some. The sample includes 6,000 to 8,000 clones, about 89% of them seen just once. This material was obtained from a patient who underwent chemoradiotherapy. These TCRs come from a human donor with HPV-associated anogenital cancer.

J is TRBJ2-1 and V is TRBV4-2, with TRBD2 matching 10 bases. V shed 4 bases, J shed 3 bases, and the junction held 3 bases outside the gene matches. The germline V gene encodes CDR1 LGHNA and CDR2 YNFKEQ. CDR3 length: 15 residues. CDR3 protein: CASSPRTSGYNEQFF. The DNA for the CDR3 is TGTGCCAGCAGCCCCCGGACTAGCGGCTACAATGAGCAGTTCTTC.

The chain combines TRBV11-3 with TRBJ2-7; 7 bases map to TRBD2. Germline values: CDR1 SGHNT, CDR2 YENEEA. With 4 bases clipped from V and 1 base from J, the junction kept 10 bases outside the gene matches. The length of the CDR3 is 16 residues. Written as DNA, the CDR3 is TGTGCCAGCAGCTCCCTAAGGTGGGGGGGGTCCTACGAGCAGTACTTC. Translating it yields CASSSLRWGGSYEQYF.

The chain links TRBV7-2 to TRBJ1-1; possibly TRBD1 for D (5 bases). V was cut by 8 bases and J by 4 bases, with 8 bases left in between. Germline CDR1 SGHTA, CDR2 FQGNSA. CDR3 length equals 11 residues. The CDR3 nucleotides read TGTGCCAGCGAAGGGGTCACTGAAGCTTTCTTT. Translation: CASEGVTEAFF.

The chain joins TRBV21-1 to TRBJ2-7; the table's D gene call, TRBD2, was not cross checked with the DNA. TRBV21-1 is assigned pseudogene status. This CDR3 region has 17 residues. The CDR3 region has the DNA TGTGCCAGCAGCAAACTTTCCGAGCCAAATGAAACCTACGAGCAGTACTTC. This codes for CASSKLSEPNETYEQYF.

This chain connects TRBV11-2 to TRBJ2-3; unclear D gene. The CDR3 covers 15 residues. The germline V gene has CDR1 SGHAT and CDR2 FQNNGV. Trimming pared 0 bases from V and 2 bases from J, leaving 9 bases between. The CDR3 region has the DNA TGTGCCAGCAGCTTAGAAGTGCGGCCCACAGATACGCAGTATTTT. Residues: CASSLEVRPTDTQYF.

This chain joins TRBV29-1 and TRBJ1-1; D is perhaps TRBD1 (6 bases). V was trimmed by 6 bases and J by 2 bases, leaving 13 bases between them. CDR1 SQVTM and CDR2 ANQGSEA come from the germline V gene. The CDR3 is made up of 13 amino acids. The CDR3 protein is CSVPGQINTEAFF. In DNA, the CDR3 is TGCAGCGTACCCGGACAGATAAACACTGAAGCTTTCTTT.

The chain couples TRBV21-1 to TRBJ2-7; the table's D call, TRBD2, was not checked against the DNA. TRBV21-1 is designated a pseudogene. This CDR3 contains 19 residues. The chain's CDR3 is CASSQRGWTSGTRSYEQYF. The CDR3 DNA is TGTGCCAGCAGCCAAAGGGGGTGGACTAGCGGGACCCGCTCCTACGAGCAGTACTTC.

This chain joins TRBV9 and TRBJ2-5; D may be TRBD2 (6 bases). V was trimmed by 0 bases and J by 5 bases, leaving 23 bases between them. Germline loops: CDR1 SGDLS, CDR2 YYNGEE. This CDR3 region has 18 residues. The CDR3 spells CASSVGPSATGLRETQYF. DNA of the CDR3: TGTGCCAGCAGCGTAGGTCCTAGCGCCACCGGGTTGCGGGAGACCCAGTACTTC.

The CDR3 loop is CASSLILAGGSNEQFF. The CDR3 DNA sequence: TGTGCCAGCAGCTTAATTCTAGCGGGGGGGTCTAATGAGCAGTTCTTC. The chain uses TRBV6-6 and TRBJ2-1, with 12 bases aligning to TRBD2. CDR1 and CDR2 (germline): MNHNY, SVGAGI (reference sequence). This CDR3 is built from 16 residues. Unmatched junction bases numbered 10, after V lost 6 bases and J lost 7 bases.

The CDR3 DNA reads as TGCGCCAGCGGAACGGACTTGAACACTGAAGCTTTCTTT. It codes for CASGTDLNTEAFF. The chain couples TRBV5-1 to TRBJ1-1; D is ambiguous. The CDR3 length is 13 residues. Between the trimmed V and J ends, which lost 7 bases and 0 bases, there was a span of 10 bases. CDR1 SGHRS and CDR2 YFSETQ come from the germline V gene. Variable domain in full (rest from reference TRBV5-1 and TRBJ1-1): KAGVTQTPRYLIKTRGQQVTLSCSPISGHRSVSWYQQTPGQGLQFLFEYFSETQRNKGNFPGRFSGRQFSNSRSEMNVSTLELGDSALYLCASGTDLNTEAFFGQGTRLTVV.

The chain combines TRBV10-2 with TRBJ2-3, with no clear D. Germline loops: CDR1 WSHSY, CDR2 SAAADI. Trimming took off 4 bases at V and 2 bases at J, with 4 bases between the two ends. CDR3 length equals 12 residues. CDR3 sequence: CASSATTDTQYF. The CDR3, as DNA: TGCGCCAGCAGTGCTACCACAGATACGCAGTATTTT.

This chain links TRBV5-1 with TRBJ2-5; 7 nucleotides align to TRBD2. V was clipped by 0 bases and J by 4 bases; unmatched bases: 3. CDR3 size: 14 residues. Germline lookup yields CDR1 SGHRS and CDR2 YFSETQ. CDR3 sequence (DNA): TGCGCCAGCAGCTTGGGACTAGCTCGAGAGACCCAGTACTTC. The encoded protein is CASSLGLARETQYF.

The chain carries TRBV14 and TRBJ2-1; D may correspond to TRBD1 or TRBD2 (5 bases each). Deletions cut 3 bases from V and 9 bases from J, with 12 bases between. The length of the CDR3 is 13 residues. CDR1 is SGHDN, CDR2 FVKESK, per germline. CDR3 residues: CASSQGTGTEQFF. The CDR3 DNA sequence: TGTGCCAGCAGCCAGGGGACCGGGACTGAGCAGTTCTTC.

The chain recombines TRBV11-2 with TRBJ1-4; D possibly corresponds to TRBD1 (5 bases). V was trimmed by 2 bases and J by 1 base, leaving 8 bases between them. The CDR3 covers 15 residues. Germline V gene data show CDR1 as SGHAT and CDR2 as FQNNGV. CDR3 DNA sequence: TGTGCCAGCAGCTTAAGGGGTTTAACTAATGAAAAACTGTTTTTT. Translation gives CASSLRGLTNEKLFF.

This CDR3 reads CATQSTGGIYEQYF. The CDR3 DNA reads TGTGCCACTCAATCGACAGGTGGAATCTACGAGCAGTACTTC. The chain joins TRBV19 to TRBJ2-7, with D possibly matching TRBD1 (6 bases). The V end lost 10 bases, the J end lost 3 bases, and 19 bases lay between the germline ends. CDR1 and CDR2 from the germline V gene are LNHDA and SQIVND (reference sequence). The CDR3 totals 14 residues.

This chain connects TRBV5-1 to TRBJ2-3; 7 nucleotides line up with TRBD2. This CDR3 region has 14 residues. Germline lookup yields CDR1 SGHRS and CDR2 YFSETQ. Trimming took 4 bases from V and 0 from J; bases not matched to a gene: 2. The CDR3 bases are TGCGCCAGCAGCCTTAGCGGGAGCACAGATACGCAGTATTTT. This encodes CASSLSGSTDTQYF. The variable domain in full, completed from reference TRBV5-1 and TRBJ2-3, reads KAGVTQTPRYLIKTRGQQVTLSCSPISGHRSVSWYQQTPGQGLQFLFEYFSETQRNKGNFPGRFSGRQFSNSRSEMNVSTLELGDSALYLCASSLSGSTDTQYFGPGTRLTVL.